This T cell receptor beta chain was obtained from a study of T cells in Graves' hyperthyroidism and ophthalmopathy (dated by TCRdb to the late 2010s). General notes on the study: Peripheral blood was sampled at the time of initial diagnosis, prior to any treatment. Following sampling, methimazole starting at 30 mg daily was given to hyperthyroidism patients, and high-dose intravenous methylprednisolone was given to ophthalmopathy patients. The roughly 91 discovery patients were randomly divided into training and test sets at a 7:3 ratio. The study also compared thyroid tissue and blood T-cell repertoires from a handful of Graves' hyperthyroidism patients. Whether ophthalmopathy could be predicted prospectively was tested in an independent validation cohort made up of about 20 hyperthyroidism patients plus 17 patients who later progressed to ophthalmopathy. According to the paper, TCR Vbeta CDR3 sequencing was carried out on approximately 140 peripheral blood samples, which came from 40 to 45 ophthalmopathy, around 75 hyperthyroidism and approximately 17 progressor patients. To identify distinguishing TCR V-J signatures, a discovery cohort of about 100 patients was used, comprising some 45 with Graves' ophthalmopathy and under 60 with stable Graves' hyperthyroidism.

The V and J ends are trimmed by 6 bases and 3 bases, leaving 11 bases between them. The CDR3 holds 12 amino acids from the cysteine to the phenylalanine. The kept DNA is CDR3 alone, 36 bases in frame from the first base. From the germline V gene, CDR1 is SQVTM and CDR2 is ANQGSEA. The study at large found these results: A 13 V-J signature model separated ophthalmopathy from stable hyperthyroidism, with 87.88% sensitivity and roughly 82% specificity in cross-validation and 80%/75% in testing. In validation, the model predicted progression to ophthalmopathy a median of around six months before onset, with about 64% sensitivity and nearly 75% specificity. Most expanded thyroid clonotypes (frequency above 0.001) were also detected in blood, suggesting blood repertoires may reflect thyroid immune responses. Sample size was not statistically predetermined, and blinding of investigators to group allocation was not performed.

A patient counted as having stable Graves' hyperthyroidism if no progression to ophthalmopathy occurred over 18 months of follow-up. Hyperthyroidism patients were newly diagnosed, with disease duration under 2 months, and aged 18 to 65 years. Patients with uncontrolled infections, other autoimmune diseases, pregnancy or lactation were excluded. Diagnoses were based on clinical symptoms, serum thyroxine and TRAb, thyroid ultrasound and orbital computed tomography. PBMCs were isolated from 10 ml of fresh peripheral blood by Ficoll-Paque density gradient centrifugation. Trizol reagent was used to extract total RNA, and RNA quality was then checked on an Agilent 2100 Bioanalyzer. Worth noting for this clonotype: Its antigen target is currently unknown. A read error is possible here, since a much larger clone lies one base away.

TCR beta CDR3 regions were amplified from RNA transcripts. The TCR CDR3 was subjected to a first round of RT-PCR using the HTBI primer set and the Qiagen OneStep RT-PCR kit. Libraries were constructed in a second round of multiplex PCR, after which size selection and purification were performed. Paired-end sequencing of the libraries was performed with 100 bp reads on an Illumina HiSeq2000. Regarding the original processing steps: SOAPnuke was used to process the raw data, with reads discarded if the reads contained adapters or uncalled bases, had a mean Phred below 15, or lacked an exact constant-primer or identifier match. High-quality paired reads were merged using COPE v1.2.5, and each unique nucleotide sequence was defined as a clonotype. Clonotypes were aligned to IMGT TRBV, TRBD and TRBJ reference segments using MiTCR v1.1. Analysis was restricted to V-J combinations with a frequency above 0.0001, which covered 99% to 99.2% of repertoires. A TCS score was defined as the ratio between F50 (clonal expansion) and ExV (chaos), using BLOSUM62-based TCRdist between CDR3 peptides within each V-J. Welch's t-statistics and random forest reduced 514 V-J features to 10 to 15, which were used in a naive Bayes classifier (R e1071). The similarity between thyroid and blood repertoires was quantified using the Morisita-Horn index. TCRdb reprocessing: public reads trimmed at Q25 with fastp, clones called with MiXCR, in-frame beta chains kept. Merged by CDR3 protein, the rows form single entries marked with the most common genes and DNA. Clone size and V and J calls follow TCRdb, not the original study. The sample table contains 800,000 or so distinct CDR3 sequences; only one count was recorded for 38% of them. The ten largest clones represent approximately 8.7% of the sample.

Rearrangement joined TRBV29-1 to TRBJ1-2, with the D gene uncertain. The sequenced sample consisted of blood. This clonotype was sampled from a man aged 18 to 30 with Graves' hyperthyroidism. In nucleotide form, the sequence is TGCAGCGTGGCAGTGGGTGACTATGGCTACACCTTC. Translated, it gives CSVAVGDYGYTF.